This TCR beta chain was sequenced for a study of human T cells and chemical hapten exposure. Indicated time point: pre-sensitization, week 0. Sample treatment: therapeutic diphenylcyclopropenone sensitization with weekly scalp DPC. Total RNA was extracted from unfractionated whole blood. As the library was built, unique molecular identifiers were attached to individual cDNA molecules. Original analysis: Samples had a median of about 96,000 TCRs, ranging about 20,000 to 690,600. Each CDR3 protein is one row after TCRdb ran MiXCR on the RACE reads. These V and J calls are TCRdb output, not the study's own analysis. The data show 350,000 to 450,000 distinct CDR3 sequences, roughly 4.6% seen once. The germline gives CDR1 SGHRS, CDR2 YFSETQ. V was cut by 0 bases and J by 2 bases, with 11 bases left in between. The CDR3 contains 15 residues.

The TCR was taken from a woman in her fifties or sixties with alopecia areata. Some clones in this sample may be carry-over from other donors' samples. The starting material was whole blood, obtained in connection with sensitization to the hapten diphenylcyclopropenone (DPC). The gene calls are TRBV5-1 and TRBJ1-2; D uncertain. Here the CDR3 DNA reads TGCGCCAGCAGCTTGGGGTCGGCGGAGAACTATGGCTACACCTTC. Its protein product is CASSLGSAENYGYTF.